The 25 T cell receptor beta chains below were found in one sample sequenced in a study of T cells expressing NK-cell markers. TCRdb re-called the 5' RACE reads; one entry per CDR3 protein, DNA not given. This sample's clone table lists 400,000 to 550,000 distinct CDR3 sequences. Specimen: blood T cells: a sorted CD56 or NKG2C T cell subset, CD4+ or CD8+ T cells, or bulk PBMC T cells (not recorded which). The origin of the receptors is a woman aged 18-70 years in good health.

The chain joins TRBV4-2 to TRBJ1-6. The CDR3 loop spans 16 amino acids. Germline values: CDR1 LGHNA, CDR2 YNFKEQ. The CDR3 spells CASSQDFTEYNSPLHF.

The chain joins TRBV18 to TRBJ1-3. The CDR3 runs to 14 residues. CDR1 KGHSH and CDR2 LQKENI come from the germline V gene. This CDR3 is CASSPGGPGNTIYF. Based on the CDR3 plus reference TRBV18 and TRBJ1-3, the full variable domain is NAGVMQNPRHLVRRRGQEARLRCSPMKGHSHVYWYRQLPEEGLKFMVYLQKENIIDESGMPKERFSAEFPKEGPSILRIQQVVRGDSAAYFCASSPGGPGNTIYFGEGSWLTVV.

This chain joins TRBV28 and TRBJ2-1. In germline, CDR1 is MDHEN, CDR2 SYDVKM. The CDR3 consists of 15 residues. The CDR3 region is CASSLRRSSYNEQFF.

This chain uses TRBV9 with TRBJ2-3; TCRdb selects TRBD1, and the lack of DNA leaves this call unchecked. The CDR3 contains 15 residues. Germline values: CDR1 SGDLS, CDR2 YYNGEE. CDR3 sequence: CASSVGGRHADTQYF.

The rearrangement uses TRBV15 and TRBJ2-5; TCRdb outputs TRBD2, but without DNA this stays unchecked. The CDR3 has 17 residues. Germline V gene lookup returns CDR1 LNHNV and CDR2 YYDKDF (reference sequence). CDR3 amino acids: CATSRTPVRAGQETQYF.

CDR3 in amino acids: CSALQPPTGLLDSNQPQHF. The rearrangement uses TRBV20-1 and TRBJ1-5; the TCRdb call, TRBD1, lacks DNA for checking. CDR1 and CDR2 from the germline V gene are DFQATT and SNEGSKA (reference sequence). The CDR3 length is 19 residues.

The genes are TRBV11-2 and TRBJ2-1; TCRdb outputs TRBD2, but without DNA this stays unchecked. Looked up from germline, CDR1 is SGHAT and CDR2 is FQNNGV. This CDR3 comprises 20 residues. CDR3 sequence reads: CASSSPGTSGTSSSYNEQFF.

The V call is TRBV7-8, the J call TRBJ1-5. This CDR3 region has 15 residues. CDR1 SGHVS and CDR2 FQNEAQ come from the germline V gene. The CDR3 region is CASSLRASSNQPQHF.

The V call is TRBV7-3, the J call TRBJ2-2; TCRdb's assignment of TRBD2 cannot be checked, as there is no DNA. Looked up from germline, CDR1 is SGHTA and CDR2 is FQGTGA. The CDR3 covers 16 residues. CDR3 protein: CASSLSREYGTGELFF.

The chain recombines TRBV20-1 with TRBJ2-1; TCRdb designates TRBD1, a call that cannot be tested without DNA. The CDR3 runs to 15 residues. The germline CDR1 and CDR2 sequences are DFQATT and SNEGSKA (reference sequence). This CDR3 is CSADAGGGVTHEQFF.

The CDR3 here is CASSTGTSGGANTGELFF. This rearrangement joins TRBV6-1 to TRBJ2-2; without DNA, the TCRdb call of TRBD2 cannot be checked. This CDR3 comprises 18 residues. Germline CDR1 MNHNS, CDR2 SASEGT.

The J gene is TRBJ1-5, the V gene TRBV6-1; TCRdb gives TRBD1 as the D gene, but with no DNA this cannot be confirmed. CDR3 length: 16 residues. Germline V gene sequence: CDR1 MNHNS, CDR2 SASEGT. CDR3: CASSRDSNKGNQPQHF.

CDR3 sequence reads: CASSGTVPTEAFF. The chain employs TRBV12-3 or TRBV12-4 and TRBJ1-1; there is no DNA to check the TCRdb D call of TRBD1. The CDR3 totals 13 residues.

CDR3 protein: CASSPRQGRNSPLHF. The V call is TRBV7-9, the J call TRBJ1-6; with no DNA, the TCRdb D assignment of TRBD1 cannot be verified. The CDR3 length is 15 residues. Germline V gene sequence: CDR1 SEHNR, CDR2 FQNEAQ (reference sequence).

J is TRBJ1-2 and V is TRBV6-1; absent DNA, TCRdb's TRBD1 call cannot be checked. Looked up from germline, CDR1 is MNHNS and CDR2 is SASEGT. The CDR3 runs 15 residues. This CDR3 is CASRNTGGADYGYTF.

The rearrangement joins TRBV5-1 to TRBJ2-7; TCRdb's assignment of TRBD1 cannot be checked, as there is no DNA. CDR1 and CDR2 from the germline V gene are SGHRS and YFSETQ. There are 13 residues in the CDR3. The CDR3 sequence is CASSSRHSYEQYF.

The gene calls are TRBV12-3 or TRBV12-4 and TRBJ2-1; there is no DNA to check the TCRdb D call of TRBD2. The CDR3 totals 18 residues. CDR3 loop: CASSGLKTSGGLNNEQFF.

The chain uses TRBV29-1 and TRBJ2-2. The germline V gene has CDR1 SQVTM and CDR2 ANQGSEA. The CDR3 runs 12 residues. This chain's CDR3 is CSVVVHTGELFF.

The chain links TRBV20-1 to TRBJ1-1. Germline values: CDR1 DFQATT, CDR2 SNEGSKA (reference sequence). This CDR3 is 13 amino acids long. CDR3 region: CSASPQEGTEAFF.

V gene TRBV6-5 combines with J gene TRBJ1-1; TCRdb reports TRBD1, a call that lacks DNA to check it against. The CDR3 loop spans 15 amino acids. Per the germline V gene, CDR1 is MNHEY and CDR2 is SVGAGI. CDR3 region: CASSYSVWGDTEAFF.

The V gene is TRBV25-1, the J gene TRBJ1-6; TCRdb's assignment of TRBD1 cannot be checked, as there is no DNA. The CDR3 consists of 16 residues. CDR1 and CDR2 from the germline V gene are MGHDK and SYGVNS. CDR3 loop: CASSESDRGRYSPLHF.

The chain employs TRBV5-1 and TRBJ2-3; TCRdb reports TRBD1, a call that lacks DNA to check it against. Per the germline V gene, CDR1 is SGHRS and CDR2 is YFSETQ. The CDR3 totals 15 residues. CDR3: CASSLGQGRTDTQYF.

This sequence joins TRBV4-3 and TRBJ1-2; the D call from TCRdb, TRBD1, cannot be confirmed without DNA. Germline V gene sequence: CDR1 LGHNA, CDR2 YSLEER. CDR3 length equals 16 residues. CDR3 sequence: CASSQEGSPKSYGYTF.

The CDR3 region is CASSLVAGGQPYNEQFF. V usage is TRBV12-3 or TRBV12-4 and J usage is TRBJ2-1; the D call from TCRdb, TRBD2, cannot be confirmed without DNA. The CDR3 sequence is 17 residues long.

This sequence joins TRBV20-1 and TRBJ1-1. The germline V gene encodes CDR1 DFQATT and CDR2 SNEGSKA (reference sequence). The length of the CDR3 is 13 residues. Here the CDR3 reads CSAREGLGTEAFF.